This TCR beta chain was obtained from a study of T cell responses to AZD1222 COVID-19 vaccine. General study findings and limits: Targets within unmutated variant regions were reportedly found for nearly half of spike-specific TCRs. Spike-specific TCR repertoires showed rising breadth and depth after two AZD1222 doses. A mostly white British donor set with more females was recruited, and clonal diversity was possibly underestimated. There were vaccine-associated CD4 TCRs across spike, dominant at 160-218 and 743-854.

For this clone: Its matching antigen is unknown.

Profiling relied on immunoSEQ multiplex PCR, and the TCRdb table lists in-frame clones only, not all of them. The table has some 130,000 clones, about nine tenths seen once. The CDR3 length is 14 residues. Trimming left V 5 bases short and J 11 bases short, with 21 bases between. From germline, CDR1 is ENHRY and CDR2 SYGVKD. J is TRBJ1-1 and V is TRBV10-3; possibly TRBD1 for D (5 bases). The sequence was collected from an adult in good health. This material consisted of peripheral blood, taken on day 0 of AZD1222 vaccination. The CDR3 bases are TGTGCCATCAGTTTCGAAGGGAGGGGCCAGCAGGCTTTCTTT. Residues: CAISFEGRGQQAFF.